Listed below are T cell receptor beta chains from one sample, sequenced in a study of blood T cell repertoires in COVID-19. Produced via immunoSEQ multiplex PCR; TCRdb's table is partial and in-frame only. The table lists about 140,000 clones, around 86% of them singletons. Specimen: peripheral blood. All receptors come from a human donor in a cohort sampled during active COVID-19. Both conserved end residues are part of each CDR3. D genes are given only for firm matches. Clone sizes are given selectively: once, few, many, or a class where the clone is expanded.

d_call,v_call,clone_size,j_call,cdr3_length,cdr3_nt,cdr3_aa
NA,TRBV29-1,NA,TRBJ2-7,13,TGCAGCGTTGAAGATCGACAGGCGAAAGAGCAGTACTTC,CSVEDRQAKEQYF
TRBD2,TRBV19,NA,TRBJ2-1,15,TGTGCCAGTAGGATTAGCGGGAGCTCCTACAATGAGCAGTTCTTC,CASRISGSSYNEQFF
TRBD1,TRBV12-3/TRBV12-4,NA,TRBJ1-5,13,TGTGCCAGCAGTAGACAGGGGAATCAGCCCCAGCATTTT,CASSRQGNQPQHF
TRBD2,TRBV27,NA,TRBJ2-1,16,TGTGCCAGCAGTTTAGGACTAGCGGGATCCTACAATGAGCAGTTCTTC,CASSLGLAGSYNEQFF
TRBD1,TRBV28,NA,TRBJ2-3,16,TGTGCCAGCAGTTTATGGGACAGGGGAGGCACAGATACGCAGTATTTT,CASSLWDRGGTDTQYF
NA,TRBV6-5,few,TRBJ1-5,14,TGTGCCAGCAGAGGGGAACAGAGCAATCAGCCCCAGCATTTT,CASRGEQSNQPQHF
NA,TRBV5-4,few,TRBJ2-2,15,TGTGCCAGCAGCTTGGGGCTGAGGGACACCGGGGAGCTGTTTTTT,CASSLGLRDTGELFF
NA,TRBV19,NA,TRBJ1-5,13,TGTGCCAGTAGTACGGCGAGGTATCAGCCCCAGCATTTT,CASSTARYQPQHF
NA,TRBV5-1,NA,TRBJ2-7,13,TGCGCCAGCAGCTTGGAACAGGCGTACGAGCAGTACTTC,CASSLEQAYEQYF
TRBD1,TRBV15,NA,TRBJ1-3,17,TGTGCCACCAGCTCCTCCGGGACAGCAAATCCTGGAAACACCATATATTTT,CATSSSGTANPGNTIYF
TRBD1,TRBV2,NA,TRBJ1-1,12,TGTGCCAGCTACGAGGGGGCTGGTGAAGCTTTCTTT,CASYEGAGEAFF
NA,TRBV24-1,NA,TRBJ2-1,14,TGTGCCACCAGTGATCCCCCGGACTCCAGTGAGCAGTTCTTC,CATSDPPDSSEQFF
NA,TRBV6-5,NA,TRBJ1-5,11,TGTGCCAGGCCGAGCGATCAGCCCCAGCATTTT,CARPSDQPQHF
TRBD2,TRBV5-1,NA,TRBJ2-7,16,TGCGCCAGCAGCTCCGCACTAGCGGGGGGCCTCTACGAGCAGTACTTC,CASSSALAGGLYEQYF
TRBD2,TRBV6-5,NA,TRBJ2-1,15,TGTGCCAGCAACCCCGAGGGTAGCGGGGGATATGAGCAGTTCTTC,CASNPEGSGGYEQFF
NA,TRBV4-1,NA,TRBJ2-3,17,TGCGCCAGTAGCCAAGAGTGGAAAGTTCGGACTACAGATACGCAGTATTTT,CASSQEWKVRTTDTQYF
NA,TRBV2,NA,TRBJ2-3,15,TGTGCCAGCGTGAGGCGGGGATCTAGCACAGATACGCAGTATTTT,CASVRRGSSTDTQYF
NA,TRBV3-1/TRBV3-2,NA,TRBJ2-1,16,TGTGCCAGCAGCCAACCTTTGGCGGGACGATACAATGAGCAGTTCTTC,CASSQPLAGRYNEQFF
TRBD2,TRBV7-9,NA,TRBJ2-7,19,TGTGCCAGCAGCTCGGGGGCGGGGGGCCCGTACAGGAGCTCCTACGAGCAGTACTTC,CASSSGAGGPYRSSYEQYF
NA,TRBV30,NA,TRBJ1-5,15,TGTGCCTGGAGTCCCTCCGACAGACGTAATCAGCCCCAGCATTTT,CAWSPSDRRNQPQHF
TRBD2,TRBV28,NA,TRBJ2-7,14,TGTGCCAGCAGCCTAAGCGGGGGGACCTACGAGCAGTACTTC,CASSLSGGTYEQYF
TRBD2,TRBV15,NA,TRBJ2-1,15,TGTGCCACCAGCAGAGATATAGCGGGGATCAATGAGCAGTTCTTC,CATSRDIAGINEQFF
TRBD2,TRBV7-6,NA,TRBJ2-5,17,TGTGCCAGCAGCTTATATTCGGCGGGGGGTACCCAAGAGACCCAGTACTTC,CASSLYSAGGTQETQYF
NA,TRBV5-4,NA,TRBJ1-2,14,TGTGCCAGCAGCACTGGACAGCAGCTCTATGGCTACACCTTC,CASSTGQQLYGYTF
NA,TRBV2,NA,TRBJ1-6,15,TGTGCCAGCAGTGAAGCCCGGGGTTATAATTCACCCCTCCACTTT,CASSEARGYNSPLHF
NA,TRBV7-2,NA,TRBJ2-7,14,TGTGCCAGCAGCTCACCCAGGGGGGCCTACGAGCAGTACTTC,CASSSPRGAYEQYF
NA,TRBV5-4,once,TRBJ1-4,14,TGTGCCAGCAGCTTGGACAGAAGTAATGAAAAACTGTTTTTT,CASSLDRSNEKLFF
NA,TRBV3-1/TRBV3-2,few,TRBJ1-6,15,TGTGCCAGCAGCCAAGGGATCAGGGGTAATTCACCCCTCCACTTT,CASSQGIRGNSPLHF
NA,TRBV7-9,NA,TRBJ2-1,13,TGTGCCAGCAGCTTAGGGCCCGGGAATGAGCAGTTCTTC,CASSLGPGNEQFF
TRBD2,TRBV3-1/TRBV3-2,NA,TRBJ2-7,17,TGTGCCAGCAGCCCGAGGCCAACCGGGACTAGTGGCGACGAGCAGTACTTC,CASSPRPTGTSGDEQYF